This paragraph covers one T cell receptor beta chain sequence. It lacks a known antigen. Base-call qualities are not available, and no considerably larger clone is one nucleotide away. Library method: the immunoSEQ multiplex PCR assay. In its TCRdb copy, this immuneACCESS table keeps in-frame sequences only and misses some clones. Where compared with another copy, unresolved V genes explain less than half of these, and the others have no known cause. Counted in this sample were roughly 130,000 clones; under 95% of them appeared once. 1.7% of the sample rests with the top ten. The cysteine opens and the phenylalanine closes a CDR3 of 14 amino acids. CDR3 DNA only is kept here, 42 bases in frame from base 1. V is clipped by 1 base and J by 4 bases, and the sequence between their germline boundaries is 10 bases long. CDR1 and CDR2 are read off the germline V gene (reference sequence) as LGHDT and YNNKEL.

The data are from a study of control samples from healthy donors and cancer patients (dated by TCRdb to about 2020). The chain couples TRBV3-1 (or the pseudogene TRBV3-2) to TRBJ1-2, with the D gene uncertain. The material sequenced was PBMCs. The TCR comes from a man aged 50 or older with head and neck cancer. DNA sequence: TGTGCCAGCAGCCAAGGGCCGGGAATCTATGGCTACACCTTC. Translated, this is CASSQGPGIYGYTF.